The rows below give T cell receptor beta chains drawn from one sample of a study of blood T cell repertoires in COVID-19. Sequencing was performed with immunoSEQ multiplex PCR; in TCRdb, only in-frame clones are kept and a portion is missing. The table records some 270,000 clones, 80% to 90% of them present only once. The sequencing sample was made of PBMCs or T cells enriched from blood (not recorded which). The receptors come from a woman aged 25-40 years with acute COVID-19. Each CDR3 is given without its conserved first and last residue. Each record gives: D gene, V gene, J gene, CDR3 protein. The D gene is left open where the match is weak.

TRBD2,TRBV5-1,TRBJ2-3,ASMPLIGLAGGLTDTQY
.,TRBV18,TRBJ1-1,ASSPPSRPSEAF
.,TRBV9,TRBJ1-3,ASSPGGGAGNTIY
TRBD1,TRBV9,TRBJ2-1,ASSSRDRDYEQF
.,TRBV6-2/TRBV6-3,TRBJ2-4,ASSPTGKNIQY
.,TRBV13,TRBJ1-5,ASSSASGDQPQH
.,TRBV6-5,TRBJ1-4,ASRDDRGGGEKLF
.,TRBV7-3,TRBJ1-4,AIRRGSEEKLF
.,TRBV28,TRBJ1-1,ASSPPGMGTEAF
TRBD2,TRBV2,TRBJ2-2,ASSDREGTGELF
TRBD2,TRBV27,TRBJ2-7,ASSPPLAGSYEQY
TRBD1,TRBV27,TRBJ2-7,ASSFLGTDDSYEQY
.,TRBV4-1,TRBJ1-2,ASSQGRQDAVYGYT
.,TRBV21-1,TRBJ2-2,ASSKGRRGLLTGELF
.,TRBV27,TRBJ1-5,ASSQFQGTGNQPQH
TRBD2,TRBV29-1,TRBJ2-1,SVEGTSSYNEQF
.,TRBV3-1/TRBV3-2,TRBJ2-1,ASSQDRGILFSYNEQF
TRBD1,TRBV9,TRBJ1-1,ASSATGANTEAF
.,TRBV27,TRBJ1-5,ASSLPGSDQPQH
.,TRBV30,TRBJ1-2,AWNSGEGGYT
.,TRBV7-2,TRBJ2-2,ASRRDSSNTGELF
TRBD1,TRBV6-5,TRBJ1-2,ASRRTGNYGYT
TRBD1,TRBV27,TRBJ2-7,ASSPTGGWSEQY
.,TRBV7-6,TRBJ1-1,ASSPAPGDGDTEAF
TRBD1,TRBV10-2,TRBJ1-5,ASRLPTGVRSSNQPQH
TRBD1,TRBV4-2,TRBJ2-2,ASSQSTGTANTGELF
TRBD1,TRBV14,TRBJ1-2,ASSWGTGPQGGYT
.,TRBV14,TRBJ1-4,ASSAWDTTNEKLF
TRBD2,TRBV27,TRBJ2-7,ASSLGTSLDEQY
TRBD2,TRBV4-1,TRBJ2-1,ASSQVLAGGDNEQF
.,TRBV27,TRBJ1-2,ASSFGTLPNYGYT
TRBD2,TRBV7-6,TRBJ2-1,ASSLTSGRYNEQF
.,TRBV28,TRBJ2-3,ASKRRQDTDTQY
TRBD2,TRBV7-2,TRBJ2-7,ASSSGLAGVEQY
TRBD1,TRBV5-1,TRBJ2-5,ASSLGTGQETQY
TRBD2,TRBV27,TRBJ2-1,ASSPALAGWGGQF
.,TRBV5-5,TRBJ1-4,ASSLGLEGEKLF
TRBD2,TRBV4-1,TRBJ2-3,ASSSGASGPDDTQY